This TCR beta chain was recorded in a study of tumor and adjacent non-tumor tissue in lung cancer. The V segment lost 6 bases and the J segment 7 bases; nucleotides outside the gene matches: 13. CDR1 and CDR2 from the germline V gene are MNHNS and SASEGT. The CDR3 is 18 amino acids. With respect to this clonotype: With a much larger clone just one base away, this may be a read error. The CDR3 end shows no conserved phenylalanine or tryptophan, and so a read error is likely.

No cell sorting was done before RNA was extracted from the tissue. TCRbeta libraries were built with three rounds of nested PCR, modified from ARM-PCR. TCRdb re-called the multiplex PCR reads with MiXCR, one entry per CDR3 protein. The top ten hold around 19% of the sample, which has about 93,000 distinct CDR3 sequences, about 72% seen once. This TCR was recovered from a man between 60 and 75 years old with non-small cell lung cancer. Sequences were obtained from lung tumor tissue. V usage is TRBV6-1 and J usage is TRBJ1-6; 12 nucleotides match TRBD1. The CDR3 nucleotides are TGTGCCAGCAGAAGAATGGGGACAGGGGGCTACGGAAATTCACCCCTCCACATT. Translating it yields CASRRMGTGGYGNSPLHI.